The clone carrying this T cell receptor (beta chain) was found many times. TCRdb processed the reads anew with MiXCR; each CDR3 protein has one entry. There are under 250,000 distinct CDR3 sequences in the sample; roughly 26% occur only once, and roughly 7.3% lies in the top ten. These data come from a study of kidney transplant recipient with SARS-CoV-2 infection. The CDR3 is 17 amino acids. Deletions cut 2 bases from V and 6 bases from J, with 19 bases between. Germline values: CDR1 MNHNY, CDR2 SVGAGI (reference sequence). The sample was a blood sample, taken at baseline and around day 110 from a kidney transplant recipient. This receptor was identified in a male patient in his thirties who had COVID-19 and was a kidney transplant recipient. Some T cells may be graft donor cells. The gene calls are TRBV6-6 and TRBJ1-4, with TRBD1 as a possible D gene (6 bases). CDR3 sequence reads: CASSYRGQRGKDEKLFF. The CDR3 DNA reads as TGTGCCAGCAGTTACAGGGGACAACGTGGGAAGGATGAAAAACTGTTTTTT.